This T cell receptor (beta chain) came from a study of cytotoxic CD8 clonotypes in ibrutinib-treated CLL. On the study more broadly: The study included around twelve relapsed/refractory and 15 treatment-naive patients; roughly 17 had IGHV unmutated disease.

General study results and limits: Public clonotypes, found uncommonly, either contracted or stayed stable on treatment.

Profiled with immunoSEQ multiplex PCR; TCRdb holds only in-frame clones, not every one. Here the sample spans roughly 58,000 clones, roughly 49% being singletons. The V end lost 8 bases, the J end lost 4 bases, and 11 bases lay between the germline ends. The CDR3 is 11 amino acids. Germline lookup yields CDR1 SQVTM and CDR2 ANQGSEA. Only a few counts were recorded for this clone. Antigen specificity is unknown. The clonotype comes from a human donor with chronic lymphocytic leukemia. The chain combines TRBV29-1 with TRBJ1-2; D is ambiguous. The input for sequencing was PBMCs, taken at disease progression, from a patient treated with ibrutinib. The CDR3 coding sequence is TGCAGCTCATCTAGGCTCTATGGCTACACCTTC. Its protein product is CSSSRLYGYTF.